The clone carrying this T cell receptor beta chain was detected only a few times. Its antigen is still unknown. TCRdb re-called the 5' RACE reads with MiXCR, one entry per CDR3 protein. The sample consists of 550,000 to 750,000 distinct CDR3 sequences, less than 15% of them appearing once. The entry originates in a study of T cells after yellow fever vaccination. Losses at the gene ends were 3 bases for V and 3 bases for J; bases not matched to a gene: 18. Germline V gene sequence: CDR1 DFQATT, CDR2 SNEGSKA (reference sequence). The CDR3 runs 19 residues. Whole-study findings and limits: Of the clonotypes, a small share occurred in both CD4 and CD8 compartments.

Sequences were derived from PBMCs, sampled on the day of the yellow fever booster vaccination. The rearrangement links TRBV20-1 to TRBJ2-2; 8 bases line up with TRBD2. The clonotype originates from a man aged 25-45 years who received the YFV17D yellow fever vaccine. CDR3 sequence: CSASGRWEQAGVDTGELFF. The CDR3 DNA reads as TGCAGTGCTAGCGGGAGGTGGGAACAAGCGGGAGTTGACACCGGGGAGCTGTTTTTT.